This record covers a single T cell receptor (beta chain). CDR1 and CDR2 (germline): MNHEY, SMNVEV (reference sequence). V was cut by 6 bases and J by 5 bases, with 16 bases left in between. This CDR3 region has 14 residues. Random hexamers served to reverse transcribe about 0.5 to 1 ug RNA. A multiplex approach, immunoSEQ multiplex PCR, amplified TCR beta CDR3 across 54 Vbeta and 13 Jbeta. Via MiXCR, TCRdb re-called the immunoSEQ multiplex PCR reads, giving one row per CDR3 protein. The repertoire holds about 80,000 distinct CDR3 sequences, over 85% seen once, with about 0.94% in the top ten. The data are from a study of CD8 T cells in Susac syndrome.

The rearrangement uses TRBV27 and TRBJ1-1; a possible D gene is TRBD1 (6 bases). This clonotype originated in a human donor with Susac syndrome. The specimen was CD8+ T cells from PBMCs. CDR3 DNA: TGTGCCAGCAGGGTAAGGGGGTCGAGTACTGAAGCTTTCTTT. Amino acid sequence: CASRVRGSSTEAFF.